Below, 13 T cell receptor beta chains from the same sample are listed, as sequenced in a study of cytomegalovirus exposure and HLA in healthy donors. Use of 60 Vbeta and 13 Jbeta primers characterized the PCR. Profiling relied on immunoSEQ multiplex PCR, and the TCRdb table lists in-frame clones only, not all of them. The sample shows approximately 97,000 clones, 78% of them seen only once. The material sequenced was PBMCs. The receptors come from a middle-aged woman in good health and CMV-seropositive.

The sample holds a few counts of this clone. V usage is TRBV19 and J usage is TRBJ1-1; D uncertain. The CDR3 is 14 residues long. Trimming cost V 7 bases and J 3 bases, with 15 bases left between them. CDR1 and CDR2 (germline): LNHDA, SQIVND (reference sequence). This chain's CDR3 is CASTPRRRDTEAFF. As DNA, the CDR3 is TGTGCCAGTACACCCCGACGGAGGGACACTGAAGCTTTCTTT.

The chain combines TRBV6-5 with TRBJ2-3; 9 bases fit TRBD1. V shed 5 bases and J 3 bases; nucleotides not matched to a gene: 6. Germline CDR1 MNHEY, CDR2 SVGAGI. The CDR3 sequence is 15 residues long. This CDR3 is CASSGTGTDTDTQYF. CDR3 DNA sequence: TGTGCCAGCAGTGGGACAGGGACCGATACAGATACGCAGTATTTT.

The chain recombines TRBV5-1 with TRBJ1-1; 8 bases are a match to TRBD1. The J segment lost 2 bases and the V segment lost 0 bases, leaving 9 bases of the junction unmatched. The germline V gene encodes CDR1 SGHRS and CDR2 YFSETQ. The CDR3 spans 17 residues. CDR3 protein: CASSLGGAGGPNTEAFF. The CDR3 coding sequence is TGCGCCAGCAGCTTGGGAGGAGCAGGGGGCCCTAACACTGAAGCTTTCTTT.

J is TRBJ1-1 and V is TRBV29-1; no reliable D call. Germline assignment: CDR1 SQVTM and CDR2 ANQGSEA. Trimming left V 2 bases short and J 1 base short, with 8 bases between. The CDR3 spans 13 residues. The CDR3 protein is CSVESDKNTEAFF. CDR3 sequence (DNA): TGCAGCGTTGAATCAGACAAGAACACTGAAGCTTTCTTT.

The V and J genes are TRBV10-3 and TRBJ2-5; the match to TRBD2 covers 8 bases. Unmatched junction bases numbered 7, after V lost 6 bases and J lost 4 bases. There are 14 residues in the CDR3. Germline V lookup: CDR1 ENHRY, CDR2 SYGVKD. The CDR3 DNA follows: TGTGCCATCAGGGGAGCGGGAGAGGGAGAGACCCAGTACTTC. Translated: CAIRGAGEGETQYF.

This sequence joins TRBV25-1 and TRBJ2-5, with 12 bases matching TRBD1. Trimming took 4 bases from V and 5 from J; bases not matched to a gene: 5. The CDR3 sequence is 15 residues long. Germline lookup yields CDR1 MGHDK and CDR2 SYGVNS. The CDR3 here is CASSGGTGGWETQYF. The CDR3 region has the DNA TGTGCCAGCAGTGGGGGGACAGGGGGCTGGGAGACCCAGTACTTC. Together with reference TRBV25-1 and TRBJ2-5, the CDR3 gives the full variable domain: EADIYQTPRYLVIGTGKKITLECSQTMGHDKMYWYQQDPGMELHLIHYSYGVNSTEKGDLSSESTVSRIRTEHFPLTLESARPSHTSQYLCASSGGTGGWETQYFGPGTRLLVL.

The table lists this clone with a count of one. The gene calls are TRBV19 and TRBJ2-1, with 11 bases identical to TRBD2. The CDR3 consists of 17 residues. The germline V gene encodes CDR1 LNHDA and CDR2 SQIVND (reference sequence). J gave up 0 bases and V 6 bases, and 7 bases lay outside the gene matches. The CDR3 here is CASSPTTSGTSYNEQFF. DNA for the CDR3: TGTGCCAGTAGCCCGACGACTAGCGGGACCTCCTACAATGAGCAGTTCTTC. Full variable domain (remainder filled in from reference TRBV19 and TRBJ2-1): DGGITQSPKYLFRKEGQNVTLSCEQNLNHDAMYWYRQDPGQGLRLIYYSQIVNDFQKGDIAEGYSVSREKKESFPLTVTSAQKNPTAFYLCASSPTTSGTSYNEQFFGPGTRLTVL.

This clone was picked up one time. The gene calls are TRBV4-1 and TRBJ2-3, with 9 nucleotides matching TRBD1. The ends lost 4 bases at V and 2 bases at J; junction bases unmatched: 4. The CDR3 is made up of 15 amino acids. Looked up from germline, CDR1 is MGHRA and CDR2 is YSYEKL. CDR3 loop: CASSPRDRVTDTQYF. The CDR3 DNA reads TGCGCCAGCAGCCCCCGGGACAGGGTCACAGATACGCAGTATTTT.

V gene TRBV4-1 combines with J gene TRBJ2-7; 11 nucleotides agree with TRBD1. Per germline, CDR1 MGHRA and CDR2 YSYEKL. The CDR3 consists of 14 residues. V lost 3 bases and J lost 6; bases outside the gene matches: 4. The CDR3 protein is CASSHWTGGSEQYF. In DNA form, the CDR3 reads TGCGCCAGCAGCCACTGGACAGGGGGCAGCGAGCAGTACTTC.

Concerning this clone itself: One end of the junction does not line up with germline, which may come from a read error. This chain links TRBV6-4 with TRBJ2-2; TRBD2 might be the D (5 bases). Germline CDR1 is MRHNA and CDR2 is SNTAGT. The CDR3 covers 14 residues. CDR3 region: CASSDPTKHRGAVF. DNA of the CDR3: TGTGCCAGCAGTGACCCAACAAAACACCGGGGAGCTGTTTTT.

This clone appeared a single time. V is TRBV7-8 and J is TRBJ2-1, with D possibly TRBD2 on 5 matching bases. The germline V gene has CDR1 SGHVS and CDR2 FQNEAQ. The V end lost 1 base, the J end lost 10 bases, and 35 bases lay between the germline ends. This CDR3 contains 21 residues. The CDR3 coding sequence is TGTGCCAGCAGCTTAGAGTCGCCCCTTGGCGACTATCCCAGAAGGTACGTGGAGCAGTTCTTC. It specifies CASSLESPLGDYPRRYVEQFF.

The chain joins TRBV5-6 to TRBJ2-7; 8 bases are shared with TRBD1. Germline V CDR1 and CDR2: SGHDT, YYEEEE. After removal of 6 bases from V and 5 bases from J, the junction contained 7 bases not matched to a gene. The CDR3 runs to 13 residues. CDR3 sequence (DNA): TGTGCCAGCACCATGACAGGGGCGAACGAGCAGTACTTC. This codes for CASTMTGANEQYF.

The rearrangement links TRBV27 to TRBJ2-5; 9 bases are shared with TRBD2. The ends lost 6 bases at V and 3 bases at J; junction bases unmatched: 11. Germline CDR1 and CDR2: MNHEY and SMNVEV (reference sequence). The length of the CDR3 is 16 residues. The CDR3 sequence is CASSPLGGRGEETQYF. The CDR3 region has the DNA TGTGCCAGCAGCCCCCTTGGCGGGAGGGGCGAAGAGACCCAGTACTTC.